This TCR beta chain derives from a study of T cells after yellow fever vaccination. CDR1 and CDR2 (germline): SGHAT, FQNNGV. The V and J ends lost 8 bases and 1 base respectively, with 11 bases between them. The CDR3 has 13 residues. Using its own MiXCR run on the 5' RACE reads, TCRdb lists one record per CDR3 protein. The sample contains 100,000 to 150,000 distinct CDR3 sequences, over 12% of which appear only once. The sequence came from a man between 18 and 29 years old who received the YFV17D yellow fever vaccine. This sample comprised CD8+ T cells sorted from PBMCs, obtained 5 days after the yellow fever booster vaccination. The chain couples TRBV11-2 to TRBJ2-5; perhaps TRBD2 as D (6 bases). The CDR3 DNA is TGTGCCAGCCGCGGGGTAGGCCAAGAGACCCAGTACTTC. Its protein is CASRGVGQETQYF.